Detailed here is one TCR beta chain. This sample was taken from a study of control samples from healthy donors and cancer patients. Assay used: immunoSEQ multiplex PCR; TCRdb lists only in-frame clones, some missing. This sample has roughly 58,000 clones; around 87% occur once, and the top ten carry more than 9.5%. J lost 5 bases, V lost 0 bases, and 9 bases had no gene match. Germline CDR1 and CDR2: SGHRS and YFSETQ. The CDR3 is 16 amino acids. Source material: PBMCs. The source of this sequence is a woman aged 55-70 years with lung cancer. This sequence joins TRBV5-1 and TRBJ2-5; 8 nucleotides agree with TRBD1. CDR3 nucleotides: TGCGCCAGCAGCTTGGGGGCAGGGGGCGGCTTGGAGACCCAGTACTTC. Residues: CASSLGAGGGLETQYF.